This TCR beta chain was profiled in a study of blood T cells in healthy people across ages (dated by TCRdb to 2015 to 2017). About the study as a whole: In model experiments, roughly one uniquely barcoded TCR beta cDNA molecule per two T cells was captured by template switching. Using deep sequencing normalized with unique cDNA molecular identifiers, the study measured how TCR beta repertoire diversity changes with age. The donors were divided into four age groups: young (average about 16 years), middle-aged (about 39), aged (approximately 62) and long-lived (about 90). To avoid experimental bias, donors of different ages were distributed randomly across sequencing lanes. Two additional independent replicas of 1 million unique cDNA reads from the same blood draw were analyzed for two donors (one aged 18 to 30 and one aged 80 or older).

Systemically healthy Caucasian individuals from Russia, 39 in total and aged about 6 to 95 years, were included as donors. Approximately 10 milliliters of peripheral blood were collected from each donor into EDTA-treated Vacutainer tubes. Ficoll-Paque density-gradient centrifugation was used to isolate PBMCs, with at least 6 million obtained per sample. Total RNA was extracted from PBMCs with Trizol reagent, with at least 6 micrograms obtained per sample. The percentages of naive CD45RAhigh/CD27high T cells were determined by flow cytometry on a PBMC aliquot from every donor. Inclusive of the bounding cysteine and phenylalanine, the CDR3 is 13 residues long. The retained sequence is limited to the CDR3, 39 bases, with the frame set at the first base. V loses 3 bases of germline sequence and J loses 7 bases, and the interval between the two ends is 9 bases. Libraries were constructed by 5' RACE. The sample was run on an Illumina HiSeq 2500. A second roughly 6 to 12 cycle PCR used a sample-barcoded 5' primer and a J-beta primer mix. A unique molecular identifier was introduced onto each TCR beta cDNA molecule by a template-switch 5' adaptor carrying 12 random nucleotides. Each sample yielded at least 2.5 million CDR3-containing paired-end reads. First-strand cDNA was synthesized from all RNA with the Mint cDNA synthesis kit, primed by a TRBC-specific oligonucleotide. Following uracil-DNA glycosylase treatment, a first 18-cycle PCR with universal primers M1SS and BC2_uni_R was performed on all cDNA. Regarding the original processing steps: Normalization of each sample was performed by random selection of 1 million high-quality reads, each carrying a distinct molecular identifier. Instead of being binned into consensus sequences, reads that shared molecular identifiers were thrown out. MiTCR, set to a Q25 quality threshold and the strictest error-elimination algorithm, was used for CDR3 identification, clonotype clustering and error correction. A nonparametric unseen species model with Euler transformation was used to estimate lower-bound total TCR beta diversity. TCRdb redid the processing of the public reads, applying fastp at Q25 and MiXCR, and retained in-frame beta chains. Every distinct CDR3 protein forms one entry, paired with its most common genes and DNA. These V and J calls originate from TCRdb's pipeline instead of the authors' own analysis. The sample table contains 1.5 million to 2 million distinct CDR3 sequences; only one count was recorded for about 50% of them. The ten top clones hold less than 2.5% of the sample.

The full study reports these points: Total diversity estimates from one million sequenced T cells were considered lower bounds and underestimates. Compared with the aged group, the long-lived group had more naive CD4+ T cells, fewer expanded clones and increased TCR diversity, a pattern suggesting age selection. Because profiling used bulk unsorted PBMCs, naive and antigen-experienced compartments could not be compared conclusively. Because the CMV infection status of the donors was unknown, age-related changes in expanded clonotypes may potentially have been confounded. Observed TCR beta diversity per million T cells fell roughly linearly with age, and a significant reduction was already apparent by age approximately 41. There was a strong correlation between observed TCR beta diversity and the percentage of naive T cells measured by flow cytometry.

A remark on this clonotype: It lacks a known antigen. There are no base qualities to consult, and no much larger clone falls within one base.

Sequences were obtained from blood. The sequence came from a woman aged 40 to 49 in good health. Recombination linked TRBV12-3 or TRBV12-4 to TRBJ1-4; TRBD1 might be the D gene, on 5 matching bases. The CDR3 has the sequence CASSFQGGEKLFF. The DNA reads as follows: TGTGCCAGCAGTTTTCAGGGCGGTGAAAAACTGTTTTTT.